The 22 T cell receptor beta chains below all came from one sample that was sequenced in a study of response to subunit inactivated influenza vaccine. TCRdb redid the calling of the RT-PCR reads with MiXCR, one entry per CDR3 protein. This table has roughly 540,000 distinct CDR3 sequences, roughly 25% appearing once. The same sample was also studied in work on T cells expressing NK-cell markers. That report adds: Production of TCR beta cDNA relied on 5'RACE template switching with UMIs.

Sequencing used CD4+ T cells sorted from PBMCs, obtained 11 to 12 days after vaccination. The receptors come from a man aged 45-65 years who received an inactivated influenza vaccine.

This clonotype was observed a handful of times. This chain links TRBV5-1 with TRBJ1-1; perhaps TRBD1 as D (5 bases). V was shortened by 9 bases and J by 0 bases, with 15 bases between the two germline ends. Germline lookup yields CDR1 SGHRS and CDR2 YFSETQ. The CDR3 has 14 residues. The DNA of the CDR3 is TGCGCCACCCGCCCCGGGGCCTTGAACACTGAAGCTTTCTTT. Residues: CATRPGALNTEAFF.

J is TRBJ1-1 and V is TRBV18; possible D gene TRBD1, 5 bases. There are 13 residues in the CDR3. With 3 bases removed from V and 4 bases from J, the gap between germline ends came to 9 bases. Germline CDR1 reads KGHSH; CDR2 reads LQKENI. CDR3 DNA sequence: TGTGCCAGCTCACCCCGGACAAGCACTGAAGCTTTCTTT. Encoded protein: CASSPRTSTEAFF.

The rearrangement joins TRBV20-1 to TRBJ2-3; the match to TRBD1 covers 7 bases. The trim removed 5 bases at V and 2 bases at J, leaving 4 bases unmatched. CDR1 and CDR2 (germline): DFQATT, SNEGSKA (reference sequence). CDR3 length equals 13 residues. This CDR3 reads CSASGTATDTQYF. The CDR3 DNA follows: TGCAGTGCTTCGGGGACAGCCACAGATACGCAGTATTTT.

This chain uses TRBV10-3 with TRBJ2-3, with 10 bases aligning to TRBD2. This CDR3 spans 14 amino acids. Germline V gene data show CDR1 as ENHRY and CDR2 as SYGVKD. V was clipped by 7 bases and J by 6 bases; unmatched bases: 7. The DNA of the CDR3 is TGTGCCATCAAACCTAGCGGGAGCGGGGATACGCAGTATTTT. Protein sequence: CAIKPSGSGDTQYF.

This clonotype was observed a handful of times. The chain joins TRBV5-1 to TRBJ2-7, with D uncertain. In germline, CDR1 is SGHRS, CDR2 YFSETQ. The CDR3 is 14 residues long. Trimming cost V 1 base and J 5 bases, with 13 bases left between them. The CDR3 sequence: CASSLWGNSNEQYF. CDR3 in DNA: TGCGCCAGCAGCTTGTGGGGTAATTCTAACGAGCAGTACTTC.

In this sample, this clonotype turned up a few times. The CDR3 loop is CASSFGGASYNEQFF. The CDR3 DNA reads as TGTGCCAGCAGCTTCGGGGGGGCCTCCTACAATGAGCAGTTCTTC. The chain carries TRBV5-4 and TRBJ2-1; 8 nucleotides line up with TRBD2. This CDR3 contains 15 residues. CDR1 SGHNT and CDR2 YYREEE come from the germline V gene (reference sequence). The ends lost 2 bases at V and 0 bases at J; junction bases unmatched: 1.

This clonotype was seen a few times. The CDR3 nucleotides read TGTGCCAGTAGTACCGAAGGGGGATACGAGCAGTACTTC. Translating gives CASSTEGGYEQYF. The V gene is TRBV19, the J gene TRBJ2-7; a weak D match, TRBD1 (6 bases). V was clipped by 4 bases and J by 4 bases, with 11 bases between them. Germline V gene lookup returns CDR1 LNHDA and CDR2 SQIVND (reference sequence). The CDR3 is 13 residues long.

The chain combines TRBV5-1 with TRBJ2-3; D ambiguous. In germline, CDR1 is SGHRS, CDR2 YFSETQ. Trimming took 0 bases from V and 4 from J, leaving 6 bases between them. The CDR3 is 13 residues long. The CDR3 DNA reads as TGCGCCAGCAGCTTGGAGCGCTCAGATACGCAGTATTTT. This translates into CASSLERSDTQYF. The whole variable domain, remainder taken from reference TRBV5-1 and TRBJ2-3, is KAGVTQTPRYLIKTRGQQVTLSCSPISGHRSVSWYQQTPGQGLQFLFEYFSETQRNKGNFPGRFSGRQFSNSRSEMNVSTLELGDSALYLCASSLERSDTQYFGPGTRLTVL.

The count of this clonotype is one. V and J are TRBV5-5 and TRBJ2-2, with TRBD1 matching 10 bases. There are 16 residues in the CDR3. Losses at the gene ends were 2 bases for V and 7 bases for J; bases not matched to a gene: 8. CDR1 is SGHKS and CDR2 is YYEKEE in the germline V gene (reference sequence). CDR3 in amino acids: CASSFPKGQGSGELFF. CDR3 nucleotide sequence: TGTGCCAGCAGCTTTCCAAAGGGACAGGGGAGCGGGGAGCTGTTTTTT.

The chain employs TRBV12-3 or TRBV12-4 and TRBJ1-4, with D possibly matching TRBD1 (6 bases). Deletions cut 0 bases from V and 11 bases from J, with 10 bases between. CDR3 size: 13 residues. CDR3: CASSLARQDKLFF. The CDR3 DNA sequence: TGTGCCAGCAGTTTAGCCAGACAGGACAAACTGTTTTTT.

This clonotype was counted only a few times. The rearrangement links TRBV7-2 to TRBJ2-5; 9 bases map to TRBD2. From germline, CDR1 is SGHTA and CDR2 FQGNSA. The CDR3 contains 16 residues. The V gene end was trimmed by 1 base and the J gene end by 4 bases; junction bases not matched to a gene: 7. This CDR3 reads CASSLGGGLAGETQYF. In nucleotides, the CDR3 is TGTGCCAGCAGCTTAGGGGGGGGACTAGCAGGAGAGACCCAGTACTTC.

The V and J genes are TRBV4-3 and TRBJ2-2; TRBD1 agrees at 8 bases. Germline trimming cut 2 bases from V and 1 base from J; bases unmatched to any gene: 15. This CDR3 contains 20 residues. CDR1 and CDR2 (germline): LGHNA, YSLEER. The CDR3 DNA sequence: TGCGCCAGCAGCCAAAGTCTGCTCCCAGACAGGGGTAGGAACACCGGGGAGCTGTTTTTT. This encodes CASSQSLLPDRGRNTGELFF.

This clonotype has a handful of counts. The chain joins TRBV7-2 to TRBJ1-1, with TRBD1 as a possible D gene (5 bases). V was shortened by 7 bases and J by 0 bases, with 15 bases between the two germline ends. Germline V gene lookup returns CDR1 SGHTA and CDR2 FQGNSA. This CDR3 spans 15 amino acids. The CDR3 DNA sequence: TGTGCCAGCACCCTATCAGGGAGCCTGAACACTGAAGCTTTCTTT. Translated, it gives CASTLSGSLNTEAFF.

The table lists this clonotype with a few counts. V usage is TRBV11-2 and J usage is TRBJ2-7; a possible D gene is TRBD1 (5 bases). Germline V lookup: CDR1 SGHAT, CDR2 FQNNGV. The CDR3 consists of 18 residues. The V end lost 2 bases, the J end lost 3 bases, and 23 bases lay between the germline ends. CDR3 nucleotides: TGTGCCAGCAGCTTAAGGGGAAACCAGGGCCACTATTACTACGAGCAGTACTTC. It yields the protein CASSLRGNQGHYYYEQYF.

V gene TRBV12-3 or TRBV12-4 combines with J gene TRBJ2-3, with TRBD2 matching over 9 bases. V lost 1 base, J lost 3 bases, and 11 bases stayed unmatched. This CDR3 has 18 amino acids. The CDR3 DNA reads TGTGCCAGCAGTTTAGATAGCGGGGGAGAAAGAGTGACAGATACGCAGTATTTT. Translated: CASSLDSGGERVTDTQYF.

This clonotype was picked up a small number of times. V is TRBV20-1 and J is TRBJ1-2; the D is unclear. The CDR3 has 14 amino acids. CDR1 is DFQATT and CDR2 is SNEGSKA in the germline V gene (reference sequence). The V end was cut by 5 bases, the J end by 1 base, with 14 bases between. This CDR3 is CSAPLEGSNYGYTF. CDR3 nucleotide sequence: TGCAGTGCTCCGCTGGAGGGAAGTAACTATGGCTACACCTTC.

This clonotype was found a few times. This sequence joins TRBV4-2 and TRBJ2-4; the D gene is possibly TRBD1 (6 bases). V lost 0 bases and J lost 3, with 18 bases in between. Per the germline V gene, CDR1 is LGHNA and CDR2 is YNFKEQ. The CDR3 runs 18 residues. In DNA form, the CDR3 reads TGTGCCAGCAGCCAAGAGAAGGGAACAGGGAATTACAAAAACATTCAGTACTTC. The encoded protein is CASSQEKGTGNYKNIQYF.

The chain employs TRBV7-2 and TRBJ2-1, with D perhaps matching TRBD1 or TRBD2 (7 bases each). The CDR3 spans 17 residues. Germline V gene lookup returns CDR1 SGHTA and CDR2 FQGNSA. Trimming took off 5 bases at V and 7 bases at J, with 24 bases between the two ends. The CDR3 protein is CASSPTTRTRGGNEQFF. CDR3 nucleotide sequence: TGTGCCAGCAGCCCAACGACCAGGACCAGGGGGGGTAATGAGCAGTTCTTC.

This clonotype occurred a few times. A read error may be the cause here, since a much bigger clone is one base away. CDR3 DNA sequence: TGCAGTGCTAGACACAACACCGGGGAGCTGTTTTTT. This codes for CSARHNTGELFF. The chain joins TRBV20-1 to TRBJ2-2; no reliable D call. This CDR3 is built from 12 residues. The V end was cut by 2 bases, the J end by 2 bases, with 3 bases between. Germline V CDR1 and CDR2: DFQATT, SNEGSKA (reference sequence).

This clonotype was recorded many times. The V call is TRBV7-2, the J call TRBJ2-3; D is tentatively TRBD1 or TRBD2 (5 bases each). This CDR3 is 14 amino acids long. Germline CDR1 and CDR2: SGHTA and FQGNSA. V was cut by 5 bases and J by 2 bases, with 11 bases left in between. As DNA, the CDR3 is TGTGCCAGCAGCGCGAGGGGTTCCACAGATACGCAGTATTTT. Translated: CASSARGSTDTQYF.

This clonotype came up a few times. The chain is built from TRBV9 and TRBJ2-7, with D perhaps matching TRBD1 (6 bases). Germline V CDR1 and CDR2: SGDLS, YYNGEE. With 10 bases removed from V and 2 bases from J, the gap between germline ends came to 19 bases. The CDR3 has 14 residues. CDR3 amino acids: CAGIQGRVTYEQYF. The CDR3 DNA reads as TGTGCCGGAATACAGGGCAGGGTAACCTACGAGCAGTACTTC. Full variable domain (rest looked up from reference TRBV9 and TRBJ2-7): DSGVTQTPKHLITATGQRVTLRCSPRSGDLSVYWYQQSLDQGLQFLIQYYNGEERAKGNILERFSAQQFPDLHSELNLSSLELGDSALYFCAGIQGRVTYEQYFGPGTRLTVT.

This clonotype was seen at least ten times. V and J are TRBV5-1 and TRBJ2-3, with TRBD2 matching over 8 bases. The V gene's germline CDR1 is SGHRS and CDR2 YFSETQ. This CDR3 region has 16 residues. Unmatched junction bases numbered 7, after V lost 2 bases and J lost 2 bases. DNA for the CDR3: TGCGCCAGCAGCTTTAGGACTAGCAGTTACACAGATACGCAGTATTTT. Translation: CASSFRTSSYTDTQYF.